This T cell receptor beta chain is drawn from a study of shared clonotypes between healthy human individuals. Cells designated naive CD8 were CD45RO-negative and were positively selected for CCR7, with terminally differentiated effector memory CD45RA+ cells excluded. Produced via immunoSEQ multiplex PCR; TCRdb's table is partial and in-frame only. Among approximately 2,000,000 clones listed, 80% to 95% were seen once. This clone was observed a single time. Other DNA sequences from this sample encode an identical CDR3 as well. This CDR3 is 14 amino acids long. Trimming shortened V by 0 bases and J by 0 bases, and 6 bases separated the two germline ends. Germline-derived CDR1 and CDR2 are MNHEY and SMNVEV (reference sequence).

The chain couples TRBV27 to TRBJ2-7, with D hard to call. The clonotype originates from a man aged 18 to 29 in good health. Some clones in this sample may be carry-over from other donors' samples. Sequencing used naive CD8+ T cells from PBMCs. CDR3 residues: CASSLSVASYEQYF. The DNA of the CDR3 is TGTGCCAGCAGTTTATCGGTCGCCTCCTACGAGCAGTACTTC.